This T cell receptor beta chain was sequenced in a study of cytomegalovirus exposure and HLA in healthy donors. The PCR had 60 Vbeta and 13 Jbeta primers. Data came from immunoSEQ multiplex PCR; TCRdb stores just in-frame clones and leaves some out. The profile shows tens of thousands of clones, more than 75% of them singletons. The germline V gene has CDR1 SEHNR and CDR2 FQNEAQ (reference sequence). V was pared by 5 bases and J by 4 bases, with 8 bases between. The CDR3 runs to 12 residues. This clone has more than one count but fewer than ten. The chain has TRBV7-9 and TRBJ1-2; D remains unclear. The sample taken for sequencing was PBMCs. The TCR comes from a boy younger than 18 in good health and CMV-seronegative. The CDR3 loop is CASSGEGYGYTF. In nucleotides, the CDR3 is TGTGCCAGCAGCGGTGAGGGCTATGGCTACACCTTC.